This entry is about one T cell receptor beta chain. As yet, its antigen is unknown. Treatment: around 19 received Ad26.COV2.S at low or high dose, single or two shots; 5 received placebo; per-sample allocation not given. Sampling took place 63 days after the first vaccine or placebo injection. Unmatched junction bases numbered 11, after V lost 3 bases and J lost 7 bases. Per the germline V gene, CDR1 is SEHNR and CDR2 is FQNEAQ (reference sequence). CDR3 length: 18 amino acids. The source of the sample is a study of Ad26.COV2.S vaccination and SARS-CoV-2 variants. Findings and limits, study-wide: An underestimation of total T cell responses may have resulted from the TCR breadth and depth analyses.

Produced via immunoSEQ multiplex PCR; TCRdb's table is partial and in-frame only. The sample consists of hundreds of thousands of clones, around 92% of them appearing once. This rearrangement joins TRBV7-9 to TRBJ2-1, with 14 bases that match TRBD2. Sequenced here: peripheral blood, sampled in a trial of Ad26.COV2.S vaccine versus placebo. The source is a person between 18 and 59 years old who received the Ad26.COV2.S COVID-19 vaccine or a placebo. CDR3 in amino acids: CASSFSGLAGGWGNEQFF. The CDR3 region has the DNA TGTGCCAGCAGCTTCTCAGGACTAGCGGGAGGTTGGGGGAATGAGCAGTTCTTC.